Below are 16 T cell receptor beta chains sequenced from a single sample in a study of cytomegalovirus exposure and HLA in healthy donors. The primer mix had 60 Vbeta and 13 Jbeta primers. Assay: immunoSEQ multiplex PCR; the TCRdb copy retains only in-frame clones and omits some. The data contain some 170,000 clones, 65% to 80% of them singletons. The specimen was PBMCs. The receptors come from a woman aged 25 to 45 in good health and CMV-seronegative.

The DNA of the CDR3 is TGTGCCAGCAGTGAGGGCAGCAATGAGCAGTTCTTC. It translates to CASSEGSNEQFF. This rearrangement joins TRBV2 to TRBJ2-1, with D uncertain. CDR1 and CDR2 from the germline V gene are SNHLY and FYNNEI. With 3 bases removed from V and 6 bases from J, the gap between germline ends came to 6 bases. The CDR3 sequence is 12 residues long.

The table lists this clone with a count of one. The CDR3 here is CASSTLQGVGEQYF. The CDR3, as DNA: TGTGCCAGCAGTACCCTTCAGGGGGTGGGAGAGCAGTACTTC. J is TRBJ2-5 and V is TRBV28, with 7 bases lining up with TRBD1. Trimming cost V 5 bases and J 11 bases; bases outside gene matches: 14. Germline-derived CDR1 and CDR2 are MDHEN and SYDVKM. CDR3 size: 14 residues.

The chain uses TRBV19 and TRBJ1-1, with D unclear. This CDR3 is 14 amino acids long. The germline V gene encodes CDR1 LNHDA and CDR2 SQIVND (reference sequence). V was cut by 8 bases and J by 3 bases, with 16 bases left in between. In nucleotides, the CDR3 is TGTGCCAGTCAACCGGCGGGCCTCGACACTGAAGCTTTCTTT. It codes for CASQPAGLDTEAFF.

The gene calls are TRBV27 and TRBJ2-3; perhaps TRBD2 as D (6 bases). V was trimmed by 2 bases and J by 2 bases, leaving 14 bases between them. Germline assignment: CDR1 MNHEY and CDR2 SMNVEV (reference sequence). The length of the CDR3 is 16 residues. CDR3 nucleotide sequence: TGTGCCAGCAGTTTAGTCCCTAGCGCGTACACAGATACGCAGTATTTT. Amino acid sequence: CASSLVPSAYTDTQYF.

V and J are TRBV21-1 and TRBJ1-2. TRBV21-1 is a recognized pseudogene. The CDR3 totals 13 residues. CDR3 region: CASSQKRDYGYTF. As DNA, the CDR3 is TGTGCCAGCAGCCAGAAACGGGATTATGGCTACACCTTC.

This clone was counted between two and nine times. The CDR3 DNA reads TGTGCCTGGAGTCAGGGGCTGGGGAATGAGCAGTTCTTC. Translating gives CAWSQGLGNEQFF. The chain joins TRBV30 to TRBJ2-1, with D tentatively TRBD1 (6 bases). Trimming removed 2 bases from V and 7 bases from J, with 12 bases in between. CDR3 size: 13 residues. CDR1 and CDR2 (germline): GTSNPN, SVGIG (reference sequence).

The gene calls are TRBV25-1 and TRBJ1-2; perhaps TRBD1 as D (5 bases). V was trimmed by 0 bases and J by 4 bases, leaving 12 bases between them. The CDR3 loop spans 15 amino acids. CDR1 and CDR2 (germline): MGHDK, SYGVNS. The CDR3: CASSEYLRTSYGYTF. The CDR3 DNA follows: TGTGCCAGCAGTGAATATCTTCGGACAAGCTATGGCTACACCTTC.

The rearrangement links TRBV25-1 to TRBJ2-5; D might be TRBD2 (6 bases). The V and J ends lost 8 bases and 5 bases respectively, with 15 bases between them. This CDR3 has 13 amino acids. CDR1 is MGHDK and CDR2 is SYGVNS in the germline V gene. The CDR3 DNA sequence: TGTGCCAGCTTCCTCGGAGGGGCTGAGACCCAGTACTTC. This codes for CASFLGGAETQYF.

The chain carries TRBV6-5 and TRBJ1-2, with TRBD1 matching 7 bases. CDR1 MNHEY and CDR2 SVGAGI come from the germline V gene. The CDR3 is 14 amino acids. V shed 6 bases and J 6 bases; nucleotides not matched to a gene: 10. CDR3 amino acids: CASRPGQIRDGYTF. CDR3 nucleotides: TGTGCCAGCAGGCCGGGACAGATCCGGGATGGCTACACCTTC.

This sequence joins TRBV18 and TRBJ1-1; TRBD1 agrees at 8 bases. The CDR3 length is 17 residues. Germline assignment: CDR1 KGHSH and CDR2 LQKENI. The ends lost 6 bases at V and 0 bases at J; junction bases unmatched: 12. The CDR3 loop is CASSPRDRPRMNTEAFF. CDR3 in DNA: TGTGCCAGCTCCCCTAGGGACAGGCCAAGGATGAACACTGAAGCTTTCTTT.

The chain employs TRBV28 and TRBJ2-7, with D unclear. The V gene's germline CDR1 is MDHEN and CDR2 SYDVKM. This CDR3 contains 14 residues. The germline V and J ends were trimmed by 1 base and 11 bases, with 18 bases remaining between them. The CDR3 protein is CASSLSQQASPKYF. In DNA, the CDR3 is TGTGCCAGCAGTTTATCCCAGCAGGCGTCTCCGAAGTACTTC.

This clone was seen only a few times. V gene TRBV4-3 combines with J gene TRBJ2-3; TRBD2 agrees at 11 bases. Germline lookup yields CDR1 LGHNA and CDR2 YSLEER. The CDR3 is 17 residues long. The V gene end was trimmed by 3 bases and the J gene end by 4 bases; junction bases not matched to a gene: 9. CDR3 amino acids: CASSHSLGLADPDTQYF. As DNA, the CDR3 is TGCGCCAGCAGCCACTCATTGGGACTAGCGGACCCAGATACGCAGTATTTT.

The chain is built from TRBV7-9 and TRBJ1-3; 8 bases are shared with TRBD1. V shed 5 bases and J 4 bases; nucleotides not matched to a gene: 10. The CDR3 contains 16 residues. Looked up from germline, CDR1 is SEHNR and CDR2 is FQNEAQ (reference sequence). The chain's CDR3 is CASSNDRGMRGNTIYF. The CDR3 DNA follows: TGTGCCAGCAGCAACGACAGGGGAATGAGAGGAAACACCATATATTTT.

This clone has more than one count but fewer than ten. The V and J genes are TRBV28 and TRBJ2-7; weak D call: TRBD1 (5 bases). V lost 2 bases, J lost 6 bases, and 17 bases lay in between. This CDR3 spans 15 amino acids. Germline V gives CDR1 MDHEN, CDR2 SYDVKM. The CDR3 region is CASSLRSQGWPEQYF. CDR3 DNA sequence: TGTGCCAGCAGTTTACGTAGCCAGGGATGGCCCGAGCAGTACTTC.

CDR3 sequence: CASSSLGLEAYEQYF. Here the CDR3 DNA reads TGTGCCAGCAGCTCGCTGGGACTGGAAGCCTACGAGCAGTACTTC. The J gene is TRBJ2-7, the V gene TRBV5-4; possibly TRBD2 for D (6 bases). Germline CDR1 and CDR2: SGHNT and YYREEE (reference sequence). CDR3 length: 15 amino acids. Between the trimmed V and J ends, which lost 3 bases and 2 bases, there was a span of 15 bases.

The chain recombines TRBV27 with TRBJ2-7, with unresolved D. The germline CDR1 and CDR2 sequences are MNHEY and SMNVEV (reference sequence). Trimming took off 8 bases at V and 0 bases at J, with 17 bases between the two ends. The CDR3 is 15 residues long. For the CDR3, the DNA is TGTGCCAGCCAACGCTCAGCGCAGAGCTCCTACGAGCAGTACTTC. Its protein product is CASQRSAQSSYEQYF.